These 11 T cell receptor beta chains share one sample of origin, sequenced in a study of blood T cell repertoires in COVID-19. The method was immunoSEQ multiplex PCR; TCRdb's version includes in-frame clones alone and lacks a portion of them. This sample carries about 180,000 clones, approximately 88% of them seen once, and the ten largest clones take 6.5% to 8.5%. Sequencing used peripheral blood. The receptors originated from a woman in her forties with COVID-19, enrolled during active disease.

The J gene is TRBJ1-1, the V gene TRBV19; D call uncertain. The CDR3 runs to 15 residues. Germline V lookup: CDR1 LNHDA, CDR2 SQIVND (reference sequence). Trimming took off 3 bases at V and 8 bases at J, with 19 bases between the two ends. The CDR3 DNA follows: TGTGCCAGTAGTATTAGAATGGATTGGGCCTTAGAAGCTTTCTTT. Translated, it gives CASSIRMDWALEAFF.

The rearrangement links TRBV9 to TRBJ2-2; 9 bases are a match to TRBD1. The CDR3 runs to 15 residues. V lost 3 bases, J lost 4 bases, and 4 bases stayed unmatched. Germline V gene sequence: CDR1 SGDLS, CDR2 YYNGEE. The CDR3 coding sequence is TGTGCCAGCAGCGCATCGACAGGGGGCACCGGGGAGCTGTTTTTT. Amino acid sequence: CASSASTGGTGELFF.

CDR3 nucleotides: TGTGCCAGCAGCGTACCGGGTTCTGGAAACACCATATATTTT. Encoded protein: CASSVPGSGNTIYF. The J gene is TRBJ1-3, the V gene TRBV9, with D hard to call. V was cut by 1 base and J by 1 base, with 6 bases left in between. The CDR3 loop spans 14 amino acids. Germline V gives CDR1 SGDLS, CDR2 YYNGEE. The whole variable domain, remainder taken from reference TRBV9 and TRBJ1-3, is DSGVTQTPKHLITATGQRVTLRCSPRSGDLSVYWYQQSLDQGLQFLIQYYNGEERAKGNILERFSAQQFPDLHSELNLSSLELGDSALYFCASSVPGSGNTIYFGEGSWLTVV.

The chain links TRBV7-9 to TRBJ2-3, with a tentative D call TRBD2 (6 bases). The length of the CDR3 is 15 residues. V dropped 5 bases and J dropped 2 bases, with 14 bases sitting between them. CDR1 is SEHNR and CDR2 is FQNEAQ in the germline V gene (reference sequence). The chain's CDR3 is CASSLGGSPTDTQYF. The CDR3 DNA follows: TGTGCCAGCAGCCTTGGGGGGAGTCCCACAGATACGCAGTATTTT.

The chain employs TRBV10-3 and TRBJ1-5; weak D call: TRBD1 (5 bases). The CDR3 has 15 residues. Trimming left V 4 bases short and J 4 bases short, with 14 bases between. Looked up from germline, CDR1 is ENHRY and CDR2 is SYGVKD. The CDR3 sequence: CAISVDSTPNQPQHF. CDR3 in DNA: TGTGCCATCAGTGTCGACAGTACCCCTAATCAGCCCCAGCATTTT.

The chain combines TRBV28 with TRBJ1-1, with D perhaps TRBD1 (6 bases). Germline V gene lookup returns CDR1 MDHEN and CDR2 SYDVKM. The CDR3 is 16 amino acids. V was cut by 5 bases and J by 0 bases, with 16 bases left in between. The CDR3 is CASSALYGQLNTEAFF. DNA of the CDR3: TGTGCCAGCAGTGCTTTATACGGACAGCTGAACACTGAAGCTTTCTTT.

The CDR3 loop reads CASSYRRGSYEQYF. The CDR3 coding sequence is TGTGCCAGCAGTTACAGGCGGGGCTCCTACGAGCAGTACTTC. The chain joins TRBV6-5 to TRBJ2-7; possible D gene TRBD2, 6 bases. V gave up 2 bases and J gave up 0 bases, with 8 bases separating them. Looked up from germline, CDR1 is MNHEY and CDR2 is SVGAGI. The CDR3 consists of 14 residues.

The V gene is TRBV6-5, the J gene TRBJ1-6; D gene ambiguous. Germline CDR1 MNHEY, CDR2 SVGAGI. The CDR3 consists of 14 residues. V was cut by 4 bases and J by 9 bases, with 13 bases left in between. The CDR3 spells CASSSRIGGSPLHF. Here the CDR3 DNA reads TGTGCCAGCAGTTCCAGGATCGGAGGTTCACCCCTCCACTTT.

The V and J genes are TRBV3-1 (or the pseudogene TRBV3-2) and TRBJ1-4; 8 bases align to TRBD1. The V segment lost 6 bases and the J segment 5 bases; nucleotides outside the gene matches: 5. CDR1 and CDR2 from the germline V gene are LGHDT and YNNKEL (reference sequence). The CDR3 is made up of 14 amino acids. CDR3 bases: TGTGCCAGCAGACTCCGACAGGGGAATGAAAAACTGTTTTTT. This sequence encodes CASRLRQGNEKLFF.

This clone is a singleton in its sample. The chain carries TRBV4-1 and TRBJ2-1; no clear D. Trimming cost V 2 bases and J 7 bases, with 15 bases left between them. The CDR3 has 15 residues. Germline assignment: CDR1 MGHRA and CDR2 YSYEKL. The CDR3 is CASSQLLVERNEQFF. Here the CDR3 DNA reads TGCGCCAGCAGCCAACTATTAGTGGAGAGGAATGAGCAGTTCTTC.

This sequence joins TRBV5-1 and TRBJ2-3; 8 bases match TRBD1. J lost 1 base, V lost 0 bases, and 13 bases had no gene match. CDR3 length equals 19 residues. The V gene's germline CDR1 is SGHRS and CDR2 YFSETQ. The CDR3 loop reads CASSLGQGAPRSGTDTQYF. DNA for the CDR3: TGCGCCAGCAGCTTGGGGCAGGGGGCCCCCAGGAGTGGCACAGATACGCAGTATTTT.